This T cell receptor (beta chain) appears in the sequencing data of a study of cytomegalovirus exposure and HLA in healthy donors. Study-level findings and limits: CMV antigen specificity was confirmed in vitro for a few CMV-associated chains.

Germline V gene data show CDR1 as ENHRY and CDR2 as SYGVKD. Trimming took 10 bases from V and 2 from J; bases not matched to a gene: 12. This CDR3 has 15 residues. Turning to this clone: Its matching antigen is unknown.

With 60 Vbeta and 13 Jbeta primers, the PCR was carried out. Only in-frame clones appear in the TCRdb table, and some are missing; sequencing was by immunoSEQ multiplex PCR. The data contain about 130,000 clones, about 70% of them singletons. The V gene is TRBV10-3, the J gene TRBJ1-1; 8 bases match TRBD1. This receptor was obtained from a man aged 35-49 years in good health and CMV-seronegative. Sequenced: PBMCs. The CDR3 spells CATYPGQAPNTEAFF. The CDR3 coding sequence is TGTGCCACCTACCCGGGACAGGCTCCAAACACTGAAGCTTTCTTT.